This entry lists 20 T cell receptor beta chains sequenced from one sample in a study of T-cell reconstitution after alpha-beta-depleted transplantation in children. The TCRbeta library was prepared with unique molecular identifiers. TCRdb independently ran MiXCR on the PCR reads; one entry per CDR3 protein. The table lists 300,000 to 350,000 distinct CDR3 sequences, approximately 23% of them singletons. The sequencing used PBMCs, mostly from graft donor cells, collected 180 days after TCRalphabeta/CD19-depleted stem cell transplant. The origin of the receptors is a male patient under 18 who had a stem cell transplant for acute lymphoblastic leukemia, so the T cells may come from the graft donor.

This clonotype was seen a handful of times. CDR3 amino acids: CSARSSGALPYNEQFF. In DNA, the CDR3 is TGCAGTGCTAGATCCAGCGGGGCTCTCCCCTACAATGAGCAGTTCTTC. This rearrangement joins TRBV20-1 to TRBJ2-1; 7 bases map to TRBD2. The CDR3 contains 16 residues. Germline V CDR1 and CDR2: DFQATT, SNEGSKA (reference sequence). V shed 2 bases and J 2 bases; nucleotides not matched to a gene: 9.

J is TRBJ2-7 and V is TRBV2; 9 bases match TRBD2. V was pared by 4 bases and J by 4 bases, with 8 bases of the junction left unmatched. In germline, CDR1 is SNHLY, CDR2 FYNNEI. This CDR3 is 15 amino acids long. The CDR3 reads CASSVSVAGVYEQYF. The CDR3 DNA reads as TGTGCCAGCAGTGTCTCGGTAGCGGGAGTGTACGAGCAGTACTTC.

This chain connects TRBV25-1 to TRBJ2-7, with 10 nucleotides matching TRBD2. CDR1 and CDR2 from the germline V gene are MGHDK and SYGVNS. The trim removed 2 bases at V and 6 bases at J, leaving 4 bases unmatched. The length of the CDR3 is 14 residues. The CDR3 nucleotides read TGTGCCAGCAGTGAAAAGCGGGAGGGCCCCGAGCAGTACTTC. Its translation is CASSEKREGPEQYF.

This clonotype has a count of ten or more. In nucleotides, the CDR3 is TGCAGTGCTAGGAAAGTCGGACAGGGTAATTCACCCCTCCACTTT. It encodes CSARKVGQGNSPLHF. The V gene is TRBV20-1, the J gene TRBJ1-6, with 8 positions matching TRBD1. This CDR3 is 15 amino acids long. The trim removed 3 bases at V and 6 bases at J, leaving 7 bases unmatched. Germline lookup yields CDR1 DFQATT and CDR2 SNEGSKA (reference sequence).

As DNA, the CDR3 is TGCGCCAGCAGCTTGGATTATAGTGCTAGTTCGGTGGAGACCCAGTACTTC. This sequence encodes CASSLDYSASSVETQYF. The gene calls are TRBV5-1 and TRBJ2-5; D gene ambiguous. The germline V and J ends were trimmed by 0 bases and 5 bases, with 20 bases remaining between them. The CDR3 spans 17 residues. CDR1 is SGHRS and CDR2 is YFSETQ in the germline V gene.

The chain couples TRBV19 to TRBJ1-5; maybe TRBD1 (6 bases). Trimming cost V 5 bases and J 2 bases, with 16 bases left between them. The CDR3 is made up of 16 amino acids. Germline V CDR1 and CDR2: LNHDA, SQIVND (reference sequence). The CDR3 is CASSPTGPFGNQPQHF. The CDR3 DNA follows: TGTGCCAGTAGTCCAACAGGGCCCTTTGGCAATCAGCCCCAGCATTTT.

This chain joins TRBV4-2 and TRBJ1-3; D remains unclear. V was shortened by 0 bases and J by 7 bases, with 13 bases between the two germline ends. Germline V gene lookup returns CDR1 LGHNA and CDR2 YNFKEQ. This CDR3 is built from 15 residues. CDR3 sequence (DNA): TGTGCCAGCAGCCAAGACGTGACCTTAGGGAACACCATATATTTT. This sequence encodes CASSQDVTLGNTIYF.

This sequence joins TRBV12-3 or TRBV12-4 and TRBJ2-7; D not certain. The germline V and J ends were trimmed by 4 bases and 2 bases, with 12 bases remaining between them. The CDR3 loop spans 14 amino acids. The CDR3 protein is CASSSRVETYEQYF. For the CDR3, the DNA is TGTGCCAGCAGTTCCCGGGTTGAAACCTACGAGCAGTACTTC.

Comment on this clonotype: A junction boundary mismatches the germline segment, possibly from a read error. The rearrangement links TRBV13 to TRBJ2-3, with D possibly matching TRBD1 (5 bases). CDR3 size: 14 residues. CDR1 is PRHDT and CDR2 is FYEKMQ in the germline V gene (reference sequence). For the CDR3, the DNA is TGTTCCAGCAGGAGCTGGGGCATTCCATATACGCAGTATTTT. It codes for CSSRSWGIPYTQYF.

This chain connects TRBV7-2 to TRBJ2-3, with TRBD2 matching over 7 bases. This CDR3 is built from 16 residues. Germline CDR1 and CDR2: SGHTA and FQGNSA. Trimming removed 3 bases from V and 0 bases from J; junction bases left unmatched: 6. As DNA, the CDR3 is TGTGCCAGCAGCTTGGGGGGTAGCGGGAGCACAGATACGCAGTATTTT. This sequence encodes CASSLGGSGSTDTQYF.

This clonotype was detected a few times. For the CDR3, the DNA is TGCGCCAGCAGCCCCGCTTGGGGGGGCCCAGGACCCAATGAGCAGTTCTTC. This gives the protein CASSPAWGGPGPNEQFF. The chain combines TRBV5-1 with TRBJ2-1, with TRBD2 as a possible D gene (7 bases). Germline V gene lookup returns CDR1 SGHRS and CDR2 YFSETQ. CDR3 length equals 17 residues. Trimming removed 4 bases from V and 6 bases from J, with 23 bases in between.

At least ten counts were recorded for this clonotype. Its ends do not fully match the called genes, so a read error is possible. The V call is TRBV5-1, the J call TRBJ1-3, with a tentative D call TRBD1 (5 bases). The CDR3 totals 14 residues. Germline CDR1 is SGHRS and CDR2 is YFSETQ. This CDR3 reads CASSLAGSGNTIYF. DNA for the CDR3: TGTGCCAGCAGCTTAGCAGGGTCCGGAAACACCATATATTTT.

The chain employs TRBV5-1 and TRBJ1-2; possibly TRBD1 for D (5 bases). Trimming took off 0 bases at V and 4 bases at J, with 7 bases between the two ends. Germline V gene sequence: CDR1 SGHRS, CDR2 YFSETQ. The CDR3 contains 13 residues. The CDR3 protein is CASSLGGFYGYTF. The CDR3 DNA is TGCGCCAGCAGCTTGGGGGGCTTCTATGGCTACACCTTC.

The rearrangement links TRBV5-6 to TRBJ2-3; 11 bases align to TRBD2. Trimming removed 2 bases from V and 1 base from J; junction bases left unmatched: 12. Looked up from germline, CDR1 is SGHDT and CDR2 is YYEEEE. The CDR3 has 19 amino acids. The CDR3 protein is CASSLETSGNLRGTDTQYF. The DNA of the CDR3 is TGTGCCAGCAGCTTAGAGACTAGCGGGAATCTTCGGGGCACAGATACGCAGTATTTT.

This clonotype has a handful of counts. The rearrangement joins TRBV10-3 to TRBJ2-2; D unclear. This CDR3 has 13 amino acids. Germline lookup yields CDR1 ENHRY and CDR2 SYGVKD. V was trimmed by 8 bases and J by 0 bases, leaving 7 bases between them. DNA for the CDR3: TGTGCCATCCGGATTTCGAACACCGGGGAGCTGTTTTTT. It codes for CAIRISNTGELFF.

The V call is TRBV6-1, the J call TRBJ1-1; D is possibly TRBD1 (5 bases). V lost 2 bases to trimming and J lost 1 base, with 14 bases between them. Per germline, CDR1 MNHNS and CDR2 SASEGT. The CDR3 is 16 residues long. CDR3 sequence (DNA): TGTGCCAGCAGTGAAATGGGGGGGGTAGGGAACACTGAAGCTTTCTTT. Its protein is CASSEMGGVGNTEAFF.

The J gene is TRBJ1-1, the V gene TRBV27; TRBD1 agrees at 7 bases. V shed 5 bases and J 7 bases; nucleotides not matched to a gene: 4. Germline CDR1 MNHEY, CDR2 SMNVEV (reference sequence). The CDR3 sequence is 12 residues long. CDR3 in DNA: TGTGCCAGCAGTGGGACAGCCCATGAAGCTTTCTTT. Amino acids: CASSGTAHEAFF.

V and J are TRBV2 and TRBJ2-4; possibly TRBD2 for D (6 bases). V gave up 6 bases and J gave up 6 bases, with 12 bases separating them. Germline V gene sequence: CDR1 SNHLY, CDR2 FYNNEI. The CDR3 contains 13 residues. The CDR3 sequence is CASRTRVSNIQYF. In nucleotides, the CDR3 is TGTGCCAGCAGGACTAGGGTTTCAAACATTCAGTACTTC.

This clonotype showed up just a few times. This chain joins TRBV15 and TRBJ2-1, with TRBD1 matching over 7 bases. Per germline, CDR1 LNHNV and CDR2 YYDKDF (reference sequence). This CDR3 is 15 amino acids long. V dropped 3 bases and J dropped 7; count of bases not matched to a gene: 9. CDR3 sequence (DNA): TGTGCCACCAGCAGTGCAGGGGGTGCCCTGAATGAGCAGTTCTTC. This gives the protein CATSSAGGALNEQFF.

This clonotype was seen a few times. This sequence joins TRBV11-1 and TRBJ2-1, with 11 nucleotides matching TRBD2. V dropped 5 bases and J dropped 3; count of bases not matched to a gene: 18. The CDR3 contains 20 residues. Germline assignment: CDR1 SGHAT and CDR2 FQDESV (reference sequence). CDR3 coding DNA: TGTGCCAGCAGCCGCCCGACTAGCGGGACTACCCTTGGCTTCTACAATGAGCAGTTCTTC. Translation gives CASSRPTSGTTLGFYNEQFF. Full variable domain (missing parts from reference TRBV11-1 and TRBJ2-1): EAEVAQSPRYKITEKSQAVAFWCDPISGHATLYWYRQILGQGPELLVQFQDESVVDDSQLPKDRFSAERLKGVDSTLKIQPAELGDSAMYLCASSRPTSGTTLGFYNEQFFGPGTRLTVL.